This TCR beta chain emerged from a study of CD8 T cells in cerebrospinal fluid in Alzheimer's disease. Looking at the study overall: Plate-based nested PCR sequencing and droplet-based sequencing measured CSF T cell clonal expansion.

This clonotype is deemed medium-sized by its frequency. The antigen is undetermined. Whole-study results and caveats: Expanded clones of at least 3% were commoner in Alzheimer's patients than healthy subjects. Compared with controls, mild cognitive impairment or Alzheimer's disease patients showed higher maximum CSF clone percentages.

Germline V gives CDR1 SNHLY, CDR2 FYNNEI. CDR3 length: 16 residues. Live CSF cells were sorted with a live/dead marker for droplet-based sequencing. No DNA is given; TCRdb re-called the 10x single-cell sequencing reads and lists each CDR3 protein once. The sample table includes some 1,500 distinct CDR3 sequences. Sequencing was performed on cerebrospinal fluid. The gene calls are TRBV2 and TRBJ2-3; the TCRdb D gene call, TRBD1, has no DNA to confirm it. This TCR was sampled from a human donor in good health. The CDR3 sequence: CASSTPGGDQADTQYF.